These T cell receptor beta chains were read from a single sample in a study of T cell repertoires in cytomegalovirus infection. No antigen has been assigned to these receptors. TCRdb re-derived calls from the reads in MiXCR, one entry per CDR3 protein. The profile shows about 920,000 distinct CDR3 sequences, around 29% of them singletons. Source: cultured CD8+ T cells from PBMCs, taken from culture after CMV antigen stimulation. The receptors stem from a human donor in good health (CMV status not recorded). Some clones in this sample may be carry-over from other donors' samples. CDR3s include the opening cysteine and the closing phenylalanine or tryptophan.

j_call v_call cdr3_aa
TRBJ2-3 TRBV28 CASSRLAGGRDTQYF
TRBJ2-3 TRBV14 CASSHAGAVTDTQYF
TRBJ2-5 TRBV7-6 CASSPRRGFGETQYF
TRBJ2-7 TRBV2 CASRGGKRTYEQYF
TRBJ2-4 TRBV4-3 CASSPTGHIQYF
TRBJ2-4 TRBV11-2 CASSSPSQGDKNIQYF
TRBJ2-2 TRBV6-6 CASSYSLPQPAGELFF
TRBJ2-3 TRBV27 CASSSGTTSTDTQYF
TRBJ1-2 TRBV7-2 CASSPGGHYYGYTF
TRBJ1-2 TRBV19 CASIGPGEGRYGYTF
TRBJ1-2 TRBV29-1 CSVVPGTGRGYTF
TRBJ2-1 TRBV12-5 CASGLGGYPGVHEQFF
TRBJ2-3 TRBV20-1 CSARDFRGGDTQYF
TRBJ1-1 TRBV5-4 CASSFETRATLTEAFF
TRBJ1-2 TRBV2 CASTAGIGYGYTF
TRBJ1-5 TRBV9 CASSVGDGNQPQHF
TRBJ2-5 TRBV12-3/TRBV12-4 CASSFSVTQYF
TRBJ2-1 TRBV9 CASSAQGSSYNEQFF
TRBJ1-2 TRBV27 CASSLSRGNYGYTF
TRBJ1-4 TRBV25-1 CASSEYPPQEGAEKLFF
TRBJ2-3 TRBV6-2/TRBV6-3 CASSYETVSTDTQYF
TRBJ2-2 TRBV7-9 CASSFPETQNTGELFF
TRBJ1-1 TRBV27 CASLGTHTEAFF
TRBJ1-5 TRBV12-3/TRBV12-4 CASTTIWNSNQPQHF
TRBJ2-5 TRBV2 CASSALTEQETQYF
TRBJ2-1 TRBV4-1 CASSHPSGGAPSYNEQFF
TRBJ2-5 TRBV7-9 CASSMTSGGRETQYF
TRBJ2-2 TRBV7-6 CASSFRTVTGELFF
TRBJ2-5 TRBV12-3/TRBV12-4 CASSSEDEWETQYF
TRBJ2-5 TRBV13 CASSLLGQGLETQYF
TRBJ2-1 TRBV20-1 CSARDYRGRHEQFF
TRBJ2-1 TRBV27 CASSFWTSGGTGEQFF
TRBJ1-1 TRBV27 CASSSSLRAEAFF
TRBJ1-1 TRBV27 CASSPLPGQTNTEAFF
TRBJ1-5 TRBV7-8 CASSSDASGYQPQHF
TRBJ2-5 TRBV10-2 CASSGSRRETQYF
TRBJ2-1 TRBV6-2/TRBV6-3 CASMSVRSYDEQFF
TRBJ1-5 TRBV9 CASSVLSGLNQPQHF
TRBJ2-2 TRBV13 CASSFVPLVATNTGELFF
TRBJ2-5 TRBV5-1 CASSSDGSIWETQYF
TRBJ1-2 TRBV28 CASSVDGGPGSANYGYTF
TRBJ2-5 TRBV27 CASVGPAGTRSF
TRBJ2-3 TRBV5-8 CASSSSGTGFRVGTDTQYF
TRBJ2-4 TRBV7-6 CASSSKPFSGIQYF
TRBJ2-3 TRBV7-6 CASSLGFVGTASTDTQYF
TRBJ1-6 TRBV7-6 CASSLALLGGHLHF
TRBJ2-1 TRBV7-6 CASSAGVSYFDEQFF
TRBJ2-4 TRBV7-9 CASSSSRGQDIQYF
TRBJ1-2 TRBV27 CASSSGDAANYGYTF
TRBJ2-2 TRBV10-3 CAISALARGGTGELFF
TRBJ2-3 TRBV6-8 CASSYTSGGIADTQYF
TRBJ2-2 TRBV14 CASSPLRGAAAGELFF